This T cell receptor beta chain originates from a study of technical replicates of blood from a handful of donors. CDR3 length equals 15 residues. CDR1 and CDR2 (germline): SGHDT, YYEEEE. Trimming removed 1 base from V and 4 bases from J, with 14 bases in between. Using immunoSEQ multiplex PCR, the repertoire was profiled, and TCRdb retains in-frame clones only, with some absent. The data show tens of thousands of clones, with around 90% seen just once and approximately 0.42% held by the top ten. The chain joins TRBV5-6 to TRBJ1-1; D is possibly TRBD1 (5 bases). Sequencing was done on a sample of T cells isolated from PBMCs. The receptor comes from a human donor in good health. The CDR3 reads CASSLSPSGITEAFF. Written as DNA, the CDR3 is TGTGCCAGCAGCTTGTCCCCCTCAGGGATCACTGAAGCTTTCTTT.